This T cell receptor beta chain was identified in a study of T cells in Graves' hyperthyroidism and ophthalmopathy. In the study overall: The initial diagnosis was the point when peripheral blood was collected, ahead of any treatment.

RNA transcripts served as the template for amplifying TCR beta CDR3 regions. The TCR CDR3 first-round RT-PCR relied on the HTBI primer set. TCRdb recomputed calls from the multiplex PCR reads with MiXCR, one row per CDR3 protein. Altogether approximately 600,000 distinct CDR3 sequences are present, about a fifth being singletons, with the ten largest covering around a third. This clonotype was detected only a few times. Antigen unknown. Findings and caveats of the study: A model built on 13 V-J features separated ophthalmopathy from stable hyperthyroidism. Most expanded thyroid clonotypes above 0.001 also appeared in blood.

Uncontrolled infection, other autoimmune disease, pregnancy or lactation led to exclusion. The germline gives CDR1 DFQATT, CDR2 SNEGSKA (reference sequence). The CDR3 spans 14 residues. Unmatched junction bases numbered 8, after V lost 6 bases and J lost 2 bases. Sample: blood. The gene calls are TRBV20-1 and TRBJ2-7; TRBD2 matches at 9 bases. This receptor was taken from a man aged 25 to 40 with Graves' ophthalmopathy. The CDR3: CSAFVASGAYEQYF. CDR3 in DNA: TGCAGTGCCTTTGTGGCTAGCGGGGCCTACGAGCAGTACTTC.